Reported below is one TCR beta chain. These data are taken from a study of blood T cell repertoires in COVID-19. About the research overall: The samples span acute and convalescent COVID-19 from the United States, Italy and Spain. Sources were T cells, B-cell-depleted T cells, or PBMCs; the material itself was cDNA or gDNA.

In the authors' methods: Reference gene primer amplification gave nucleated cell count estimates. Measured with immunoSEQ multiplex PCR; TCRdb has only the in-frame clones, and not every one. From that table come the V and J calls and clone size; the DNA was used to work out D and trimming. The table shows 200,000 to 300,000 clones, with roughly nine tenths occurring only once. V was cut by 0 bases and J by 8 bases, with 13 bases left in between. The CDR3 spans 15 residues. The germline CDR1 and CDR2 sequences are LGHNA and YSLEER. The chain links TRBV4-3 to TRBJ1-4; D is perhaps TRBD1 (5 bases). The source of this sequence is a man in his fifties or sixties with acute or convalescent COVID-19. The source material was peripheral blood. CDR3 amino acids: CASSQDTGKGEKLFF. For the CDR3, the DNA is TGCGCCAGCAGCCAAGATACAGGCAAAGGAGAAAAACTGTTTTTT.